This is a list of T cell receptor beta chains from one sample in a study of read filtering for tumor transcriptome and immune sequencing. TCRdb passed the reads through MiXCR, listing each CDR3 protein once. The table shows around 130,000 distinct CDR3 sequences, with less than 15% occurring only once. Sequencing input: a population of CD138-negative cells sorted from bone marrow. The source of these receptors is a donor aged 40 or over with multiple myeloma. CDR3s include the opening cysteine and the closing phenylalanine or tryptophan. A D gene is named only where the DNA matches it firmly. Where a row states a size, it is once, few, many or the class of an expanded clone; other rows omit it.

J gene: TRBJ2-5; V gene: TRBV29-1; D gene: -; clone size: many; CDR3 DNA: TGCAGCGTGGGCACCCTAGAGGCCCAGTACTTC; CDR3 protein: CSVGTLEAQYF
J gene: TRBJ2-1; V gene: TRBV11-2; D gene: TRBD2; clone size: -; CDR3 DNA: TGTGCCAGCAGTTATGGGGCTAGCGGCTACAATGGGCAGTTCTTC; CDR3 protein: CASSYGASGYNGQFF
J gene: TRBJ1-5; V gene: TRBV6-1; D gene: -; clone size: many; CDR3 DNA: TGTGCCAGCAGTGAAAGATCAGGGTTGACTAATCAGCCCCAGCATTTT; CDR3 protein: CASSERSGLTNQPQHF
J gene: TRBJ2-1; V gene: TRBV4-3; D gene: TRBD2; clone size: -; CDR3 DNA: TGCGCCAGCAGCCAAGATAGCGGGAGGGTCCCCAATGAGCAGTTCTTC; CDR3 protein: CASSQDSGRVPNEQFF
J gene: TRBJ1-1; V gene: TRBV5-1; D gene: -; clone size: few; CDR3 DNA: TGCGCCAGCGGCGATACAGGTTACACTGAAGCTTTCTTT; CDR3 protein: CASGDTGYTEAFF
J gene: TRBJ1-5; V gene: TRBV12-3/TRBV12-4; D gene: TRBD1; clone size: -; CDR3 DNA: TGTGCCAGCAGTTTAAGGGGACAGGGGCGGCGTCAGCCCCAGCATTTT; CDR3 protein: CASSLRGQGRRQPQHF
J gene: TRBJ2-1; V gene: TRBV15; D gene: -; clone size: many; CDR3 DNA: TGTGCCACCAGCGGAAGGGGGGGAGGCCGAGAGGGCAATGAGCAGTTCTTC; CDR3 protein: CATSGRGGGREGNEQFF
J gene: TRBJ1-1; V gene: TRBV3-1; D gene: TRBD1; clone size: many; CDR3 DNA: TGTGCCAGTGTCGGACAGGGGAACACTGAAGCTTTCTTT; CDR3 protein: CASVGQGNTEAFF
J gene: TRBJ1-1; V gene: TRBV4-1; D gene: -; clone size: many; CDR3 DNA: TGCGCCAGCAGCCGGAATATGAACACTGAAGCTTTCTTT; CDR3 protein: CASSRNMNTEAFF
J gene: TRBJ2-7; V gene: TRBV20-1; D gene: TRBD2; clone size: many; CDR3 DNA: TGCAGTGCTAGTCCCCTAGCGGCTTACGAGCAGTACTTC; CDR3 protein: CSASPLAAYEQYF
J gene: TRBJ1-3; V gene: TRBV2; D gene: -; clone size: -; CDR3 DNA: TGTGCCAGCAGTCCTGGACAGTCTGGAAACACTATATATTTT; CDR3 protein: CASSPGQSGNTIYF
J gene: TRBJ2-5; V gene: TRBV20-1; D gene: -; clone size: few; CDR3 DNA: TGCAGTGCTAGAGATCCGGCGGGTTTCGAGACCCAGTACTTC; CDR3 protein: CSARDPAGFETQYF
J gene: TRBJ2-7; V gene: TRBV18; D gene: -; clone size: many; CDR3 DNA: TGTGCCAGCTCACCACGAGGTGGGGGCTACGAGCAGTACTTC; CDR3 protein: CASSPRGGGYEQYF
J gene: TRBJ2-7; V gene: TRBV7-9; D gene: TRBD1; clone size: -; CDR3 DNA: TGTGCCAGCAGCTTTGGGACAGGGGCCTACGAGCAGTACTTC; CDR3 protein: CASSFGTGAYEQYF
J gene: TRBJ2-7; V gene: TRBV14; D gene: TRBD2; clone size: few; CDR3 DNA: TGTGCCAGCAGCCAAGAAGTGGGACTAGCGGGGCTTTCCTACGAGCAGTACTTC; CDR3 protein: CASSQEVGLAGLSYEQYF
J gene: TRBJ1-1; V gene: TRBV24-1; D gene: -; clone size: many; CDR3 DNA: TGTGCCACCAGTGATTATCACACGGACGCGGGGGCTTTCTTT; CDR3 protein: CATSDYHTDAGAFF
J gene: TRBJ2-7; V gene: TRBV6-5; D gene: -; clone size: many; CDR3 DNA: TGTGCCAGCAGAGGCAATAGGGGACCACCCGAGCAGTACTTC; CDR3 protein: CASRGNRGPPEQYF
J gene: TRBJ1-5; V gene: TRBV20-1; D gene: -; clone size: -; CDR3 DNA: TGCAGTGCTAGAGAATTCCCCGAACCCCAGCATTTT; CDR3 protein: CSAREFPEPQHF
J gene: TRBJ2-1; V gene: TRBV3-1; D gene: TRBD2; clone size: many; CDR3 DNA: TGTGCCAGCAGCCAAGGGCCGGACCGGGGGGTATTC; CDR3 protein: CASSQGPDRGVF
J gene: TRBJ2-5; V gene: TRBV3-1; D gene: TRBD1; clone size: once; CDR3 DNA: TGTGCCAGCAGCCAAGATCAGGACAGGGGAGAGACCCAGTACTTC; CDR3 protein: CASSQDQDRGETQYF
J gene: TRBJ2-7; V gene: TRBV20-1; D gene: -; clone size: many; CDR3 DNA: TGCAGTGCTAGGCGTGGGGCGGGGATGAGGGAGCAGTACTTC; CDR3 protein: CSARRGAGMREQYF
J gene: TRBJ1-1; V gene: TRBV12-3/TRBV12-4; D gene: -; clone size: many; CDR3 DNA: TGTGCCAGCAGTTTTGGGTCACCGACAGGAGGGAACACTGAAGCTTTCTTT; CDR3 protein: CASSFGSPTGGNTEAFF
J gene: TRBJ1-1; V gene: TRBV20-1; D gene: -; clone size: many; CDR3 DNA: TGCAGTGCCCGTCCGAGAGGGGCGGGGAACACTGAAGCTTTCTTT; CDR3 protein: CSARPRGAGNTEAFF
J gene: TRBJ2-3; V gene: TRBV5-1; D gene: -; clone size: many; CDR3 DNA: TGTGCCAGCAGCTTAGTAGCAGATACGCAGTATTTT; CDR3 protein: CASSLVADTQYF
J gene: TRBJ1-1; V gene: TRBV3-1; D gene: TRBD1; clone size: -; CDR3 DNA: TGTGCCAGCAGCCGACAGGGAGGGGGTGAAGCTTTCTTT; CDR3 protein: CASSRQGGGEAFF